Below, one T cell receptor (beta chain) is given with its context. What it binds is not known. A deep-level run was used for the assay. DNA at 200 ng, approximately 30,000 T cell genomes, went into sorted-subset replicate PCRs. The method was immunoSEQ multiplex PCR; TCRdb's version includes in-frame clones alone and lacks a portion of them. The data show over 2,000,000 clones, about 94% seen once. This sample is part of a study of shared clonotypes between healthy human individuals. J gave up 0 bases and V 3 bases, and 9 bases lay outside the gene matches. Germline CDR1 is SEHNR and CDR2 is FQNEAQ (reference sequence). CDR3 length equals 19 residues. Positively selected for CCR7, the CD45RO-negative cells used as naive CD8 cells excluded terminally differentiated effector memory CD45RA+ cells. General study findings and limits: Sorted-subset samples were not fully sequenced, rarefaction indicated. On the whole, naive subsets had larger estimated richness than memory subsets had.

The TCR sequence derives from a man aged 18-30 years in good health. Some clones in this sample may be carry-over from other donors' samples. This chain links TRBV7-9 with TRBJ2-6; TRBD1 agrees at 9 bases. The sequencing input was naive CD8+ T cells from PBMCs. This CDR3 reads CASSLDRGYPSSGANVLTF. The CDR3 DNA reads TGTGCCAGCAGCTTGGACAGGGGTTATCCTAGCTCTGGGGCCAACGTCCTGACTTTC.